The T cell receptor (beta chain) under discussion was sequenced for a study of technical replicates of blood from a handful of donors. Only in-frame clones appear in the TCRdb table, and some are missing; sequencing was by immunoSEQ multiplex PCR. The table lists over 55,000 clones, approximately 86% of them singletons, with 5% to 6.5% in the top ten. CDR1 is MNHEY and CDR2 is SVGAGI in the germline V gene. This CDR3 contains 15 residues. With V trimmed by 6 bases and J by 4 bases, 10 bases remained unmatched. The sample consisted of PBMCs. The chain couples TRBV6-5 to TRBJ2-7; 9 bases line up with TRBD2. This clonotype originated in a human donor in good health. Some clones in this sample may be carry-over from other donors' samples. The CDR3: CASRRQGLASYEQYF. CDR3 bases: TGTGCCAGCAGACGCCAAGGACTAGCGAGTTACGAGCAGTACTTC.